These 26 T cell receptor beta chains came from one sample sequenced in a study of Ad26.COV2.S vaccination and SARS-CoV-2 variants. Treatment defined: 15 to 20 received Ad26.COV2.S at low or high dose, single or two shots; about five received placebo; per-sample allocation not given. It was on day 63 after the first vaccine or placebo injection that samples were taken. Sequencing was performed with immunoSEQ multiplex PCR; in TCRdb, only in-frame clones are kept and a portion is missing. Of 300,000 to 350,000 clones detected, roughly 90% appear once; the ten largest clones hold about 5%. Here the sequenced sample was peripheral blood, taken in a trial of Ad26.COV2.S vaccine versus placebo. These TCRs come from a person aged 18-60 years who received the Ad26.COV2.S COVID-19 vaccine or a placebo.

The chain combines TRBV7-2 with TRBJ1-6; TRBD1 is a possible D gene (6 bases). The V gene lost 5 bases and the J gene lost 13 bases, with 15 bases spanning the gap. CDR1 is SGHTA, CDR2 FQGNSA, per germline. The CDR3 covers 13 residues. DNA of the CDR3: TGTGCCAGCAGCCTAGGGGGGGGCATGCCCCTCCACTTT. This codes for CASSLGGGMPLHF. Complete variable domain (other parts from reference TRBV7-2 and TRBJ1-6): GAGVSQSPSNKVTEKGKDVELRCDPISGHTALYWYRQSLGQGLEFLIYFQGNSAPDKSGLPSDRFSAERTGGSVSTLTIQRTQQEDSAVYLCASSLGGGMPLHFGNGTRLTVT.

The chain combines TRBV20-1 with TRBJ2-7, with D possibly being TRBD1 (6 bases). Between the trimmed V and J ends, which lost 5 bases and 6 bases, there was a span of 11 bases. Germline loops: CDR1 DFQATT, CDR2 SNEGSKA (reference sequence). This CDR3 comprises 11 residues. This CDR3 reads CSASRGREQYV. For the CDR3, the DNA is TGCAGTGCTTCCAGGGGCCGCGAGCAGTACGTC.

The chain links TRBV5-1 to TRBJ2-5, with 15 bases lining up with TRBD2. Germline assignment: CDR1 SGHRS and CDR2 YFSETQ. The CDR3 sequence is 18 residues long. V lost 4 bases and J lost 2; bases outside the gene matches: 9. The chain's CDR3 is CASSPGTSGGYLQETQYF. CDR3 DNA: TGCGCCAGCAGCCCCGGGACTAGCGGGGGGTATTTACAAGAGACCCAGTACTTC.

This clone showed up just once. The rearrangement joins TRBV6-1 to TRBJ2-7; D is uncertain. The V gene lost 2 bases and the J gene lost 4 bases, with 6 bases spanning the gap. This CDR3 contains 12 residues. Germline CDR1 is MNHNS and CDR2 is SASEGT. The CDR3: CASSELNYEQYF. The CDR3 coding sequence is TGTGCCAGCAGTGAACTAAATTACGAGCAGTACTTC.

The V and J genes are TRBV28 and TRBJ1-2; TRBD1 might be the D (6 bases). Between the trimmed V and J ends, which lost 3 bases and 0 bases, there was a span of 11 bases. The germline CDR1 and CDR2 sequences are MDHEN and SYDVKM. This CDR3 is built from 15 residues. The CDR3 DNA reads TGTGCCAGCAGTTTGCGACAGGCATCTAACTATGGCTACACCTTC. Translated, it gives CASSLRQASNYGYTF.

J is TRBJ1-1 and V is TRBV11-3, with D possibly TRBD1 on 6 matching bases. The CDR3 consists of 14 residues. The germline V and J ends were trimmed by 5 bases and 1 base, with 11 bases remaining between them. The germline gives CDR1 SGHNT, CDR2 YENEEA. Here the CDR3 reads CASSPGQTNTEAFF. The DNA of the CDR3 is TGTGCCAGCAGCCCCGGACAGACGAACACTGAAGCTTTCTTT.

The V gene is TRBV7-2, the J gene TRBJ2-3, with D possibly matching TRBD1 (6 bases). Germline V gene data show CDR1 as SGHTA and CDR2 as FQGNSA. With 4 bases removed from V and 2 bases from J, the gap between germline ends came to 19 bases. This CDR3 comprises 17 residues. DNA of the CDR3: TGTGCCAGCAGCTCGGCGACAGGTCGCGTACCCACAGATACGCAGTATTTT. Its translation: CASSSATGRVPTDTQYF. Supplemented by reference TRBV7-2 and TRBJ2-3, the full variable domain reads GAGVSQSPSNKVTEKGKDVELRCDPISGHTALYWYRQSLGQGLEFLIYFQGNSAPDKSGLPSDRFSAERTGGSVSTLTIQRTQQEDSAVYLCASSSATGRVPTDTQYFGPGTRLTVL.

This rearrangement joins TRBV25-1 to TRBJ1-2; the D is unclear. V dropped 5 bases and J dropped 6 bases, with 13 bases sitting between them. CDR3 length: 13 residues. The germline V gene has CDR1 MGHDK and CDR2 SYGVNS. The CDR3 protein is CASSPHSHNGYTF. CDR3 DNA: TGTGCCAGCAGTCCGCACAGCCACAATGGCTACACCTTC.

V usage is TRBV6-2 or TRBV6-3 and J usage is TRBJ2-3, with TRBD2 matching over 12 bases. Germline assignment: CDR1 MNHEY and CDR2 SVGEGT. The V segment lost 2 bases and the J segment 2 bases; nucleotides outside the gene matches: 5. The CDR3 contains 17 residues. The DNA of the CDR3 is TGTGCCAGCAGTTACGGGACTAGCGGGCCGTTCACAGATACGCAGTATTTT. Its protein product is CASSYGTSGPFTDTQYF.

This clone was found once. The V and J genes are TRBV7-9 and TRBJ1-4; D call uncertain. Germline V gene sequence: CDR1 SEHNR, CDR2 FQNEAQ (reference sequence). The CDR3 sequence is 14 residues long. V dropped 0 bases and J dropped 13 bases, with 15 bases sitting between them. The CDR3 coding sequence is TGTGCCAGCAGCTTAGCCGGGCCCGGAGATAGACTGTTTTTT. Translating gives CASSLAGPGDRLFF.

Here the CDR3 reads CASSPQGSTGRNTEAFF. The CDR3 nucleotides read TGTGCCAGCTCACCACAGGGGTCGACAGGGAGGAACACTGAAGCTTTCTTT. The chain combines TRBV18 with TRBJ1-1; 7 bases fit TRBD1. CDR3 length equals 17 residues. V trimming: 1 base; J trimming: 1 base; junction bases outside the gene matches: 9. Per the germline V gene, CDR1 is KGHSH and CDR2 is LQKENI.

V and J are TRBV6-6 and TRBJ1-1; no clear D gene. This CDR3 has 15 residues. V was cut by 9 bases and J by 3 bases, with 20 bases left in between. CDR1 and CDR2 (germline): MNHNY, SVGAGI (reference sequence). This CDR3 reads CASGVLGGGYTEAFF. CDR3 coding DNA: TGTGCCAGTGGGGTCCTTGGAGGAGGCTACACTGAAGCTTTCTTT.

The rearrangement uses TRBV5-6 and TRBJ1-1; 8 nucleotides match TRBD1. The germline V gene has CDR1 SGHDT and CDR2 YYEEEE. The CDR3 is 14 amino acids. After removal of 2 bases from V and 4 bases from J, the junction contained 4 bases not matched to a gene. DNA of the CDR3: TGTGCCAGCAGCTTCCGGACAGGGAGCACTGAAGCTTTCTTT. Protein sequence: CASSFRTGSTEAFF.

V usage is TRBV14 and J usage is TRBJ2-1; D might be TRBD2 (6 bases). The CDR3 has 12 residues. Germline V CDR1 and CDR2: SGHDN, FVKESK. Trimming stripped 4 bases from V and 14 bases from J, with 15 bases between. CDR3 nucleotide sequence: TGTGCCAGCAGCCCGGGAGCGCGGACGGAGTTCTTC. Translation: CASSPGARTEFF.

The rearrangement joins TRBV5-1 to TRBJ2-1; TRBD1 matches 9 bases. Looked up from germline, CDR1 is SGHRS and CDR2 is YFSETQ. V shed 3 bases, J shed 2 bases, and the junction held 9 bases outside the gene matches. There are 17 residues in the CDR3. CDR3 loop: CASSSGQGPLPYNEQFF. CDR3 in DNA: TGCGCCAGCAGCTCAGGACAGGGGCCCCTGCCCTACAATGAGCAGTTCTTC.

A single count supports this clone. This sequence joins TRBV7-8 and TRBJ2-1; D unclear. The germline V gene has CDR1 SGHVS and CDR2 FQNEAQ. Between the trimmed V and J ends, which lost 2 bases and 10 bases, there was a span of 6 bases. The CDR3 contains 11 residues. This CDR3 reads CASSLSGEQFF. CDR3 in DNA: TGTGCCAGCAGCTTATCTGGCGAGCAGTTCTTC.

The J gene is TRBJ1-1, the V gene TRBV27, with 7 bases aligning to TRBD1. The germline gives CDR1 MNHEY, CDR2 SMNVEV (reference sequence). The CDR3 has 15 residues. The junction had 3 bases not matched to a gene; V was cut back by 2 bases and J by 0 bases. CDR3 sequence reads: CASSLGGQVNTEAFF. DNA for the CDR3: TGTGCCAGCAGTTTAGGCGGACAGGTGAACACTGAAGCTTTCTTT.

The V and J genes are TRBV27 and TRBJ2-1; D unresolved. Germline loops: CDR1 MNHEY, CDR2 SMNVEV (reference sequence). The CDR3 spans 14 residues. Deletions cut 6 bases from V and 6 bases from J, with 15 bases between. The CDR3 sequence is CASSLQIPGNEQFF. CDR3 bases: TGTGCCAGCAGCTTACAGATCCCAGGCAATGAGCAGTTCTTC.

The chain recombines TRBV30 with TRBJ1-5; no clear D gene. Germline CDR1 reads GTSNPN; CDR2 reads SVGIG (reference sequence). This CDR3 is built from 14 residues. Trimming stripped 0 bases from V and 2 bases from J, with 8 bases between. CDR3 protein: CAWSVETGNQPQHF. The CDR3 nucleotides are TGTGCCTGGAGTGTCGAGACTGGCAATCAGCCCCAGCATTTT.

V is TRBV6-2 or TRBV6-3 and J is TRBJ1-5; 7 bases agree with TRBD1. Per the germline V gene, CDR1 is MNHEY and CDR2 is SVGEGT. CDR3 size: 13 residues. V was pared by 5 bases and J by 10 bases, with 8 bases of the junction left unmatched. The CDR3 here is CASSRDSTEPQHF. DNA for the CDR3: TGTGCCAGCAGTCGGGACAGCACGGAACCCCAGCATTTT.

On this clone itself: Other DNA sequences in the same sample also yield this CDR3. The rearrangement joins TRBV27 to TRBJ1-1; D perhaps matches TRBD1 (6 bases). The germline V and J ends were trimmed by 5 bases and 1 base, with 8 bases remaining between them. CDR3 length: 13 residues. CDR1 is MNHEY and CDR2 is SMNVEV in the germline V gene (reference sequence). The CDR3 nucleotides read TGTGCCAGCAGTCTCAGGGGGAACACTGAAGCTTTCTTT. Amino acids: CASSLRGNTEAFF.

This clone was recorded once. The CDR3 sequence is CASSLRQGGATNEKLFF. CDR3 DNA: TGTGCCAGCAGCTTACGACAGGGGGGAGCAACTAATGAAAAACTGTTTTTT. V and J are TRBV7-2 and TRBJ1-4, with 9 bases matching TRBD1. The CDR3 spans 17 residues. The germline V gene encodes CDR1 SGHTA and CDR2 FQGNSA. V lost 2 bases and J lost 0; bases outside the gene matches: 4.

The chain carries TRBV11-1 and TRBJ1-5; TRBD1 aligns across 9 bases. V lost 8 bases to trimming and J lost 4 bases; unmatched junction nucleotides: 3. This CDR3 has 13 amino acids. Germline CDR1 is SGHAT and CDR2 is FQDESV (reference sequence). In nucleotides, the CDR3 is TGTGCCAGCGCGACAGGGGGAAATCAGCCCCAGCATTTT. It encodes CASATGGNQPQHF.

The chain links TRBV4-1 to TRBJ2-7; 8 positions agree with TRBD1. Germline lookup yields CDR1 MGHRA and CDR2 YSYEKL. The CDR3 is made up of 16 amino acids. The V gene end was trimmed by 3 bases and the J gene end by 2 bases; junction bases not matched to a gene: 9. The DNA for the CDR3 is TGCGCCAGCAGCCAGGACCCGGGACAGGTTACCTACGAGCAGTACTTC. This translates into CASSQDPGQVTYEQYF.

The gene calls are TRBV7-9 and TRBJ2-3; TRBD1 might be the D (5 bases). CDR3 length equals 16 residues. Trimming shortened V by 2 bases and J by 0 bases, and 12 bases separated the two germline ends. In germline, CDR1 is SEHNR, CDR2 FQNEAQ (reference sequence). The CDR3 reads CASSLLGARSTDTQYF. The CDR3 bases are TGTGCCAGCAGCTTATTAGGGGCCAGAAGCACAGATACGCAGTATTTT.

This sequence joins TRBV19 and TRBJ2-1, with TRBD2 matching over 7 bases. The CDR3 is 14 residues long. The junction had 4 bases not matched to a gene; V was cut back by 4 bases and J by 4 bases. CDR1 is LNHDA, CDR2 SQIVND, per germline (reference sequence). The CDR3 reads CASSTSGGYNEQFF. The CDR3 DNA reads TGTGCCAGTAGTACTAGCGGCGGTTACAATGAGCAGTTCTTC.